The clone carrying this T cell receptor (beta chain) showed up just a few times. Unique molecular identifiers were attached to individual cDNA molecules. TCRdb passed the 5' RACE reads through MiXCR, listing each CDR3 protein once. This table has roughly 45,000 distinct CDR3 sequences, more than 5.5% appearing once. This sample was taken from a study of early T cells in non-severe SARS-CoV-2 infection. Germline V CDR1 and CDR2: SGHAT, FQNNGV. The CDR3 runs to 15 residues. V lost 5 bases to trimming and J lost 5 bases; unmatched junction nucleotides: 9. The chain has TRBV11-2 and TRBJ1-1, with TRBD1 matching over 9 bases. The receptor was derived from an adult who was a healthcare worker with PCR-confirmed SARS-CoV-2 infection or an uninfected control (not recorded which). This specimen was whole blood, taken at baseline. CDR3: CASSGYRGRRTEAFF. As DNA, the CDR3 is TGTGCCAGCAGCGGATACAGGGGGCGCAGGACTGAAGCTTTCTTT. Variable domain in full (rest from reference TRBV11-2 and TRBJ1-1): EAGVAQSPRYKIIEKRQSVAFWCNPISGHATLYWYQQILGQGPKLLIQFQNNGVVDDSQLPKDRFSAERLKGVDSTLKIQPAKLEDSAVYLCASSGYRGRRTEAFFGQGTRLTVV.